The clone carrying this TCR beta chain was seen ten or more times. Its target is unknown. Germline V lookup: CDR1 LNHDA, CDR2 SQIVND (reference sequence). This CDR3 is 14 amino acids long. Trimming removed 5 bases from V and 5 bases from J, with 13 bases in between. This record belongs to a study of T cell repertoires in cytomegalovirus infection. In the study overall: Well-studied HLA-B-restricted CMV epitopes were used in the study alongside recently identified HLA-C-restricted ones.

TCRdb itself ran the reads through MiXCR, one entry per CDR3 protein. The table lists 570,000 or so distinct CDR3 sequences, approximately 40% of them singletons, with around 48% in the top ten. The chain combines TRBV19 with TRBJ2-1, with a weak D call TRBD2 (6 bases). Source: cultured PBMCs, taken from culture after CMV antigen stimulation. This sequence was found in a human donor in good health (CMV status not recorded). Some clones in this sample may be carry-over from other donors' samples. In nucleotides, the CDR3 is TGTGCCAGTAGTCCGCGGGGTTCAAACAATGAGCAGTTCTTC. Protein product: CASSPRGSNNEQFF.